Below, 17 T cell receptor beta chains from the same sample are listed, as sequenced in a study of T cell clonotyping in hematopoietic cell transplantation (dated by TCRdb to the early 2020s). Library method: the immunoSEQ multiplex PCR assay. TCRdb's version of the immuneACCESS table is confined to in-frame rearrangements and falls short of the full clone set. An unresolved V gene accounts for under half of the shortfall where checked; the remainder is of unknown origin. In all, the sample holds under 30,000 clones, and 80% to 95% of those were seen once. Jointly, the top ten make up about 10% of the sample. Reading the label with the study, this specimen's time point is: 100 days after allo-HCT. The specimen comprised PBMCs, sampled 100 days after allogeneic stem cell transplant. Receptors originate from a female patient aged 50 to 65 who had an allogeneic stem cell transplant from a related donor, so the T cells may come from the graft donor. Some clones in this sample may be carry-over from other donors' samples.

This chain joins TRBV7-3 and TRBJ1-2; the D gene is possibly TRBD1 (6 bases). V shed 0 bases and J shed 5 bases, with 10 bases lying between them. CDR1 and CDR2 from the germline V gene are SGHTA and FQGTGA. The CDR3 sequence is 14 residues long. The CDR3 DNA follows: TGTGCCAGCAGCTTAACGGCAGGGGCGTATGGCTACACCTTC. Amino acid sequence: CASSLTAGAYGYTF. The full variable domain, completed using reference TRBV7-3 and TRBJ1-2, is GAGVSQTPSNKVTEKGKYVELRCDPISGHTALYWYRQSLGQGPEFLIYFQGTGAADDSGLPNDRFFAVRPEGSVSTLKIQRTERGDSAVYLCASSLTAGAYGYTFGSGTRLTVV.

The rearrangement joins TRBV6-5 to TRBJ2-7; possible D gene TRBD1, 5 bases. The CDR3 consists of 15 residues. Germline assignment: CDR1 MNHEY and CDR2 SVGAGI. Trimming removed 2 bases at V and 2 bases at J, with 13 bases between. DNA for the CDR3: TGTGCCAGCAGTTACGGGGCGACAGCTCCCTACGAGCAGTACTTC. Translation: CASSYGATAPYEQYF.

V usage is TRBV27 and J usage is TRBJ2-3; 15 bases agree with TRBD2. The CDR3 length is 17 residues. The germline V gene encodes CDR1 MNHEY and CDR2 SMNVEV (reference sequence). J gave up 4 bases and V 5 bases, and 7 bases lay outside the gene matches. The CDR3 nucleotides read TGTGCCAGCAGTCGCCAAGGACTAGCGGGGGGGCCAGATACGCAGTATTTT. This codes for CASSRQGLAGGPDTQYF.

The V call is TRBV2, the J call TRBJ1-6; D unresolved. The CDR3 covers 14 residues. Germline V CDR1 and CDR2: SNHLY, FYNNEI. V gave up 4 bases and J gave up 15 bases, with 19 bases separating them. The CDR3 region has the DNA TGTGCCAGCAGTGTCCAAGGCGTCTCAATATTCCTCCACTTT. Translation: CASSVQGVSIFLHF. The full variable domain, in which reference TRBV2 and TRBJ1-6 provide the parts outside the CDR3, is EPEVTQTPSHQVTQMGQEVILRCVPISNHLYFYWYRQILGQKVEFLVSFYNNEISEKSEIFDDQFSVERPDGSNFTLKIRSTKLEDSAMYFCASSVQGVSIFLHFGNGTRLTVT.

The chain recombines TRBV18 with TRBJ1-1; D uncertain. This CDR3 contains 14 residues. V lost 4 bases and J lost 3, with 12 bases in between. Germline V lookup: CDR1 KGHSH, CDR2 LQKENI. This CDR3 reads CASSHAGRDTEAFF. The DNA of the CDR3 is TGTGCCAGCTCACACGCGGGGAGGGACACTGAAGCTTTCTTT.

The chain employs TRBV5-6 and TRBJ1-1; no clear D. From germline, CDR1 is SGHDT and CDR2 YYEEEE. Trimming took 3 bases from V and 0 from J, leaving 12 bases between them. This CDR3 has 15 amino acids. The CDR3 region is CASSWGPDMNTEAFF. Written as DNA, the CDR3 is TGTGCCAGCAGCTGGGGTCCAGACATGAACACTGAAGCTTTCTTT.

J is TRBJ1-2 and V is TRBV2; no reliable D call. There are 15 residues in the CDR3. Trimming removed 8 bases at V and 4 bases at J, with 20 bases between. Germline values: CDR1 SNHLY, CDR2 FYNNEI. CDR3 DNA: TGTGCCAGCTCTAGAGCCGGTCCGACGGGCTATGGCTACACCTTC. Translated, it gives CASSRAGPTGYGYTF.

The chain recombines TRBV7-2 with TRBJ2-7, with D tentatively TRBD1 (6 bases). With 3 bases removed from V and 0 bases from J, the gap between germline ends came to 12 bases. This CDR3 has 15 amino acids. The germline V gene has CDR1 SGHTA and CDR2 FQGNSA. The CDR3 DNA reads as TGTGCCAGCAGCTTCAGAACAGGGTTCTCCTACGAGCAGTACTTC. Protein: CASSFRTGFSYEQYF.

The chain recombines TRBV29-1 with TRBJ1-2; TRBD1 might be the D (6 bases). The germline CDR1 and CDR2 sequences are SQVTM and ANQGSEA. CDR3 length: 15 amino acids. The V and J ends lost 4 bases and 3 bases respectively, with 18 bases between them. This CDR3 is CSVGGGGGVDYGYTF. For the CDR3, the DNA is TGCAGCGTTGGCGGCGGGGGGGGCGTCGACTATGGCTACACCTTC.

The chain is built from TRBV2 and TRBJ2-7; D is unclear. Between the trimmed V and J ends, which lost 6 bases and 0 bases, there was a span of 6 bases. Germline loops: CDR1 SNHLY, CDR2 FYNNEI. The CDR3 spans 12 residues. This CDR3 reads CASRGGSYEQYF. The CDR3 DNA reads TGTGCCAGCAGAGGCGGCTCCTACGAGCAGTACTTC.

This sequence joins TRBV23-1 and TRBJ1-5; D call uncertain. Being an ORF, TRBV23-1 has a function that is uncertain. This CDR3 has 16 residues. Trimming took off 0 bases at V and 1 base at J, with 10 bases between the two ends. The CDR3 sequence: CASSQSRGGSNQPQHF. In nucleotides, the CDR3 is TGCGCCAGCAGTCAATCGCGCGGCGGAAGCAATCAGCCCCAGCATTTT.

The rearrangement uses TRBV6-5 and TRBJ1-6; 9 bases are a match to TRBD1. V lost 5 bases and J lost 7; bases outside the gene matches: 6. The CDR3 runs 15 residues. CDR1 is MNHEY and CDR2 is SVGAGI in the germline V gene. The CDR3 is CASSTGTGYNSPLHF. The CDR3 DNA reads TGTGCCAGCAGTACCGGGACAGGGTACAATTCACCCCTCCACTTT.

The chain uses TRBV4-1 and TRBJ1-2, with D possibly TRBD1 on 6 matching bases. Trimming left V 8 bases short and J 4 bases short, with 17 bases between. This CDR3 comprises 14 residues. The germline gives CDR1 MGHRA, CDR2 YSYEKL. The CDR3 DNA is TGCGCCAGCGCTCAGAGGACAGCCTTCTATGGCTACACCTTC. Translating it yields CASAQRTAFYGYTF.

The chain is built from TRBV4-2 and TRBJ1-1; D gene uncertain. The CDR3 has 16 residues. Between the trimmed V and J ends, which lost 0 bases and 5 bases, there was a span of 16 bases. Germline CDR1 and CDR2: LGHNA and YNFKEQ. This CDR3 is CASSQDRRATGTEAFF. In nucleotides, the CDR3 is TGTGCCAGCAGCCAAGATAGGCGGGCTACGGGGACTGAAGCTTTCTTT.

The CDR3 region is CASSQDSWGIANYGYTF. CDR3 bases: TGCGCCAGCAGCCAAGATAGCTGGGGGATAGCTAACTATGGCTACACCTTC. This sequence joins TRBV4-1 and TRBJ1-2; maybe TRBD1 (5 bases). V gave up 0 bases and J gave up 0 bases, with 14 bases separating them. CDR3 length: 17 residues. The germline V gene encodes CDR1 MGHRA and CDR2 YSYEKL.

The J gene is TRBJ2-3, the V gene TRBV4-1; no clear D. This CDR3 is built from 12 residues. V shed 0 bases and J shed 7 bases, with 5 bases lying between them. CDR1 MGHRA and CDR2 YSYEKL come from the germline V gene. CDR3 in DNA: TGCGCCAGCAGCCAAGATTGGAATACGCAGTATTTT. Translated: CASSQDWNTQYF.

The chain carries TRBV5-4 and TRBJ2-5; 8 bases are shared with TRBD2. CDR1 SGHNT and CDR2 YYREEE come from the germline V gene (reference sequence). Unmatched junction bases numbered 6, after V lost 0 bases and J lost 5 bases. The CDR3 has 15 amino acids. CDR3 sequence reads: CASSLVGGGGETQYF. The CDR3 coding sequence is TGTGCCAGCAGCTTGGTCGGGGGGGGAGGTGAGACCCAGTACTTC. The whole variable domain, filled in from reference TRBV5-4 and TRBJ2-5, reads ETGVTQSPTHLIKTRGQQVTLRCSSQSGHNTVSWYQQALGQGPQFIFQYYREEENGRGNFPPRFSGLQFPNYSSELNVNALELDDSALYLCASSLVGGGGETQYFGPGTRLLVL.